These 7 T cell receptor beta chains came from one sample sequenced in a study of blood T cells in healthy people across ages. A second PCR, run for about 7 to 11 cycles, used a sample-barcoded 5' primer plus a J-beta primer mix. Using its own MiXCR run on the 5' RACE reads, TCRdb lists one record per CDR3 protein. The table lists 550,000 to 750,000 distinct CDR3 sequences, 20% to 25% of them singletons. The specimen sequenced was blood. Receptors were obtained from a man aged 65 to 85 in good health.

This clonotype was counted between two and nine times. An end of the junction differs from the germline gene, which may be a read error. J is TRBJ2-7 and V is TRBV28; D might be TRBD1 or TRBD2, each matching 5 bases. The length of the CDR3 is 15 residues. Per the germline V gene, CDR1 is MDHEN and CDR2 is SYDVKM. As DNA, the CDR3 is TGTGCCAGCAGTTTATCACCGGGACCAAACTACGAGCTGTACTTC. Translated, it gives CASSLSPGPNYELYF. The full variable domain, its missing parts supplied by reference TRBV28 and TRBJ2-7, is DVKVTQSSRYLVKRTGEKVFLECVQDMDHENMFWYRQDPGLGLRLIYFSYDVKMKEKGDIPEGYSVSREKKERFSLILESASTNQTSMYLCASSLSPGPNYELYFGPGTRLTVT.

The rearrangement joins TRBV6-5 to TRBJ2-1; D may be TRBD1 (5 bases). This CDR3 is built from 14 residues. Germline CDR1 and CDR2: MNHEY and SVGAGI. Trimming left V 6 bases short and J 8 bases short, with 17 bases between. The CDR3 sequence is CASRPHRNRDEQFF. The CDR3 DNA reads as TGTGCCAGCAGGCCTCACAGGAATCGGGATGAGCAGTTCTTC.

In its sample, this clonotype was seen a few times. This sequence joins TRBV20-1 and TRBJ2-7; D may be TRBD2 (5 bases). The ends were cut back, 5 bases at V and 2 bases at J, with 16 bases in the middle. Germline V gene lookup returns CDR1 DFQATT and CDR2 SNEGSKA (reference sequence). The CDR3 loop spans 14 amino acids. CDR3 DNA sequence: TGCAGTGCTCGCCACCAGCGGCAGACCTACGAGCAGTACTTC. Translation gives CSARHQRQTYEQYF.

This clonotype came up a few times. In DNA form, the CDR3 reads TGTGCCAGCAGGGCCCTAGGGGCGGGAGGGCCTCTCGAGCAGTACTTC. Translating it yields CASRALGAGGPLEQYF. The gene calls are TRBV6-1 and TRBJ2-7; TRBD2 matches 9 bases. Germline loops: CDR1 MNHNS, CDR2 SASEGT. Trimming took 6 bases from V and 6 from J; bases not matched to a gene: 15. The CDR3 is 16 residues long.

About this clonotype: One end of the junction fails to match germline, which may point to a read error. The rearrangement uses TRBV9 and TRBJ2-2, with 7 bases lining up with TRBD2. Germline V gives CDR1 SGDLS, CDR2 YYNGEE. This CDR3 has 16 amino acids. The CDR3 DNA reads as TGCGCCAGCAGCTCTCGGGCGGGAGCCAACACCGGGGAGCTGTTTTTT. Amino acids: CASSSRAGANTGELFF.

This clonotype was observed a few times. A read error may explain this, as a much larger clone is one base away. The gene calls are TRBV20-1 and TRBJ2-3, with D possibly TRBD2 on 7 matching bases. Germline assignment: CDR1 DFQATT and CDR2 SNEGSKA (reference sequence). The CDR3 is 14 residues long. The CDR3 region has the DNA TGCAGTGCTAGCGAGACTAGCTGGACAGATGCGCAGTATTTT. Amino acid sequence: CSASETSWTDAQYF.

This clonotype has a handful of counts. The chain links TRBV7-9 to TRBJ2-3; D is perhaps TRBD2 (6 bases). From germline, CDR1 is SEHNR and CDR2 FQNEAQ (reference sequence). V was pared by 0 bases and J by 4 bases, with 14 bases between. This CDR3 region has 16 residues. Written as DNA, the CDR3 is TGTGCCAGCAGCTTAGCAGTCGGGAGAGAGGCAGATACGCAGTATTTT. As protein: CASSLAVGREADTQYF.